The present T cell receptor (beta chain) was sequenced within a study of glioma-infiltrating T cells. Study-level points and caveats: CDR3 overlap between tissue and blood was very small. Gliomas, especially low-grade, showed above-expected tissue-blood divergence; non-neoplastic patients showed below.

Amplification of TCR alpha and beta CDR3 regions from RNA used iRepertoire nested multiplex PCR. For one-step reverse transcription and amplification, about 90-450 ng of tissue mRNA or PBMC total RNA was used. Using its own MiXCR run on the multiplex PCR reads, TCRdb lists one record per CDR3 protein. The sample holds 20,000 to 25,000 distinct CDR3 sequences; roughly 24% are singletons and the top ten take 10% to 15%. This clonotype was seen only a few times. Its cognate antigen is unknown. Trimming cost V 6 bases and J 5 bases, with 14 bases left between them. The germline gives CDR1 SGHNT, CDR2 YENEEA. The CDR3 runs 13 residues.

The chain couples TRBV11-3 to TRBJ2-7; D remains unclear. This sequence was found in a human donor with low-grade glioma or glioblastoma, undergoing nonglioma brain surgery, or in good health (not recorded which). Source material: glioma tissue, nonneoplastic brain tissue, or PBMCs (not recorded which). The CDR3 loop reads CASRRSQGDEQYF. DNA for the CDR3: TGTGCCAGCAGAAGGTCCCAAGGCGACGAGCAGTACTTC.